Listed here are 21 T cell receptor beta chains from one sample, sequenced in a study of PD-L1 blockade in urothelial cancer. The protocol was immunoSEQ multiplex PCR, while the TCRdb copy is restricted to in-frame clones and leaves out a portion. The profile covers tens of thousands of clones, with 85% to 90% appearing a single time and around 11% taken by the ten largest. Specified time point: peripheral blood 6 weeks after treatment start. The sample in question was PBMCs, obtained around atezolizumab (anti-PD-L1) treatment. The receptors originated from a man in his 60s with urothelial cancer.

The J gene is TRBJ2-1, the V gene TRBV28, with D perhaps TRBD2 (6 bases). This CDR3 has 14 residues. V was shortened by 10 bases and J by 1 base, with 14 bases between the two germline ends. Germline CDR1 MDHEN, CDR2 SYDVKM. CDR3 sequence reads: CAMRDGSSYNEQFF. The DNA of the CDR3 is TGTGCCATGCGGGACGGGAGTTCCTACAATGAGCAGTTCTTC.

Only one count was recorded for this clone. The rearrangement uses TRBV5-1 and TRBJ2-2; 13 positions match TRBD2. With 4 bases clipped from V and 6 bases from J, the junction kept 9 bases outside the gene matches. This CDR3 spans 17 amino acids. Germline lookup yields CDR1 SGHRS and CDR2 YFSETQ. CDR3 region: CASSGLAGARGAGELFF. The CDR3 DNA follows: TGCGCCAGCAGCGGACTAGCGGGGGCCCGGGGCGCCGGGGAGCTGTTTTTT.

This sequence joins TRBV7-9 and TRBJ1-2, with 10 bases matching TRBD1. From germline, CDR1 is SEHNR and CDR2 FQNEAQ (reference sequence). This CDR3 contains 13 residues. After removal of 5 bases from V and 12 bases from J, the junction contained 9 bases not matched to a gene. The CDR3 DNA reads as TGTGCCAGCAGCCACCCGGGACAGGGGTTGCACACCTTC. Residues: CASSHPGQGLHTF.

The chain uses TRBV6-5 and TRBJ1-2; 7 bases fit TRBD1. The germline gives CDR1 MNHEY, CDR2 SVGAGI. Trimming took 2 bases from V and 4 from J; bases not matched to a gene: 7. The CDR3 loop spans 15 amino acids. In DNA form, the CDR3 reads TGTGCCAGCAGTTACCTTAGAGACAGGGCCTATGGCTACACCTTC. This sequence encodes CASSYLRDRAYGYTF.

The CDR3: CAISESRTVSSYEQYF. CDR3 bases: TGTGCCATCAGTGAGTCCCGGACAGTTAGCTCCTACGAGCAGTACTTC. The chain recombines TRBV10-3 with TRBJ2-7, with a tentative D call TRBD1 (6 bases). This CDR3 is built from 16 residues. Germline values: CDR1 ENHRY, CDR2 SYGVKD. Trimming shortened V by 0 bases and J by 0 bases, and 12 bases separated the two germline ends.

The chain employs TRBV7-9 and TRBJ2-4, with TRBD1 matching 11 bases. The V gene end was trimmed by 2 bases and the J gene end by 5 bases; junction bases not matched to a gene: 11. This CDR3 spans 18 amino acids. CDR1 is SEHNR and CDR2 is FQNEAQ in the germline V gene (reference sequence). The CDR3 loop reads CASSLRTGGAWGQNIQYF. The CDR3 nucleotides are TGTGCCAGCAGCTTAAGGACAGGGGGCGCGTGGGGCCAAAACATTCAGTACTTC.

The chain couples TRBV15 to TRBJ2-7, with 7 nucleotides matching TRBD2. The CDR3 contains 16 residues. In germline, CDR1 is LNHNV, CDR2 YYDKDF (reference sequence). The V gene end was trimmed by 4 bases and the J gene end by 2 bases; junction bases not matched to a gene: 11. CDR3 protein: CATSTESKRGTYEQYF. The CDR3 coding sequence is TGTGCCACCAGCACGGAATCTAAGCGGGGTACCTACGAGCAGTACTTC.

The V and J genes are TRBV6-1 and TRBJ2-1; D not resolved. The CDR3 runs to 14 residues. Trimming stripped 2 bases from V and 2 bases from J, with 7 bases between. The V gene's germline CDR1 is MNHNS and CDR2 SASEGT. CDR3 DNA: TGTGCCAGCAGTGAAAGTTCAGCCTACAATGAGCAGTTCTTC. As protein: CASSESSAYNEQFF.

The CDR3 coding sequence is TGTGCCAGCAGTTACAGGGGAACGACTGAAGCTTTCTTT. Translating gives CASSYRGTTEAFF. V usage is TRBV6-6 and J usage is TRBJ1-1, with D possibly matching TRBD1 (5 bases). Germline CDR1 MNHNY, CDR2 SVGAGI (reference sequence). This CDR3 is 13 amino acids long. Trimming left V 2 bases short and J 5 bases short, with 9 bases between.

This sequence joins TRBV5-1 and TRBJ2-3; perhaps TRBD2 as D (7 bases). CDR3 length: 15 amino acids. From germline, CDR1 is SGHRS and CDR2 YFSETQ. V lost 2 bases, J lost 0 bases, and 10 bases lay in between. The CDR3: CASSFAGASTDTQYF. The CDR3 bases are TGCGCCAGCAGCTTTGCGGGGGCTAGCACAGATACGCAGTATTTT. Complete variable domain (other parts from reference TRBV5-1 and TRBJ2-3): KAGVTQTPRYLIKTRGQQVTLSCSPISGHRSVSWYQQTPGQGLQFLFEYFSETQRNKGNFPGRFSGRQFSNSRSEMNVSTLELGDSALYLCASSFAGASTDTQYFGPGTRLTVL.

J is TRBJ2-7 and V is TRBV5-6; 7 nucleotides align to TRBD1. V lost 4 bases to trimming and J lost 3 bases; unmatched junction nucleotides: 4. The germline V gene has CDR1 SGHDT and CDR2 YYEEEE. This CDR3 is 13 amino acids long. The CDR3 sequence: CASSGDRSYEQYF. CDR3 DNA: TGTGCCAGCAGCGGGGACAGAAGCTACGAGCAGTACTTC.

V gene TRBV11-3 combines with J gene TRBJ2-1; 10 bases align to TRBD2. CDR1 is SGHNT, CDR2 YENEEA, per germline. With V trimmed by 4 bases and J by 1 base, 16 bases remained unmatched. The CDR3 spans 20 residues. In DNA, the CDR3 is TGTGCCAGCAGCTCACCCAAGCGGCTAGCGGGGGAAAGATCCTACAATGAGCAGTTCTTC. The encoded protein is CASSSPKRLAGERSYNEQFF.

This clone was observed once. The chain has TRBV6-5 and TRBJ1-1; the D gene is possibly TRBD1 (6 bases). The V gene's germline CDR1 is MNHEY and CDR2 SVGAGI. The V end was cut by 1 base, the J end by 0 bases, with 12 bases between. This CDR3 is built from 16 residues. CDR3 residues: CASSYFGAGVNTEAFF. The DNA for the CDR3 is TGTGCCAGCAGTTACTTCGGGGCAGGGGTGAACACTGAAGCTTTCTTT.

This clone was recorded only once. The J gene is TRBJ1-5, the V gene TRBV30; no clear D. The CDR3 sequence is 14 residues long. The germline gives CDR1 GTSNPN, CDR2 SVGIG (reference sequence). The germline V and J ends were trimmed by 3 bases and 14 bases, with 23 bases remaining between them. The CDR3 region is CAWSPGPGSEGKHF. In DNA, the CDR3 is TGTGCCTGGAGCCCCGGCCCGGGGTCTGAGGGAAAGCATTTT.

This clone occurred once. V usage is TRBV18 and J usage is TRBJ1-1, with TRBD1 matching over 8 bases. The germline gives CDR1 KGHSH, CDR2 LQKENI. The CDR3 has 15 amino acids. With V trimmed by 3 bases and J by 4 bases, 7 bases remained unmatched. The CDR3 DNA follows: TGTGCCAGCTCACCGACAGGGGATGGGTTCACTGAAGCTTTCTTT. It is translated as CASSPTGDGFTEAFF. Full variable domain (rest looked up from reference TRBV18 and TRBJ1-1): NAGVMQNPRHLVRRRGQEARLRCSPMKGHSHVYWYRQLPEEGLKFMVYLQKENIIDESGMPKERFSAEFPKEGPSILRIQQVVRGDSAAYFCASSPTGDGFTEAFFGQGTRLTVV.

This chain connects TRBV5-6 to TRBJ2-1; 8 positions match TRBD2. Unmatched junction bases numbered 8, after V lost 1 base and J lost 8 bases. Per the germline V gene, CDR1 is SGHDT and CDR2 is YYEEEE. This CDR3 spans 15 amino acids. The CDR3 here is CASSLWSGRGYEQFF. The CDR3 DNA follows: TGTGCCAGCAGCTTGTGGAGCGGGAGAGGGTATGAGCAGTTCTTC.

This clone appeared a few times. The chain employs TRBV18 and TRBJ1-2, with TRBD1 as a possible D gene (6 bases). Between the trimmed V and J ends, which lost 3 bases and 0 bases, there was a span of 11 bases. Germline V gives CDR1 KGHSH, CDR2 LQKENI. The CDR3 extends over 15 amino acids. In nucleotides, the CDR3 is TGTGCCAGCTCACCCCAGACAGGAGCTAACTATGGCTACACCTTC. This sequence encodes CASSPQTGANYGYTF.

The V and J genes are TRBV11-3 and TRBJ2-7; 7 bases are shared with TRBD1. The CDR3 has 14 amino acids. CDR1 and CDR2 from the germline V gene are SGHNT and YENEEA. V trimming: 0 bases; J trimming: 2 bases; junction bases outside the gene matches: 1. In DNA form, the CDR3 reads TGTGCCAGCAGCTTAGAAGGGGGCGCCTACGAGCAGTACTTC. It specifies CASSLEGGAYEQYF.

The chain links TRBV9 to TRBJ2-5; 12 bases map to TRBD1. J was trimmed by 2 bases and V by 3 bases; bases with no gene match: 14. Germline V gives CDR1 SGDLS, CDR2 YYNGEE. The CDR3 has 19 residues. The CDR3 sequence: CASSAHVPGQGARQETQYF. The CDR3 bases are TGTGCCAGCAGCGCCCACGTCCCGGGACAGGGGGCGCGGCAAGAGACCCAGTACTTC.

CDR3 loop: CASSEISGMNTGELFF. Written as DNA, the CDR3 is TGTGCCAGCAGTGAAATAAGCGGGATGAACACCGGGGAGCTGTTTTTT. V and J are TRBV2 and TRBJ2-2, with 7 positions matching TRBD2. This CDR3 region has 16 residues. Germline lookup yields CDR1 SNHLY and CDR2 FYNNEI. Trimming took 2 bases from V and 1 from J; bases not matched to a gene: 4.

The chain employs TRBV7-2 and TRBJ2-1, with D unclear. This CDR3 contains 15 residues. Germline V gene lookup returns CDR1 SGHTA and CDR2 FQGNSA. V was trimmed by 5 bases and J by 3 bases, leaving 14 bases between them. The CDR3 loop is CASSPAVRVYNEQFF. CDR3 bases: TGTGCCAGCAGCCCGGCCGTTCGGGTCTACAATGAGCAGTTCTTC.